One and the same sample provided the 20 T cell receptor beta chains below, sequenced in a study of blood T cell repertoires in COVID-19. The repertoire was sequenced with immunoSEQ multiplex PCR; TCRdb's copy has only in-frame clones and lacks some. In the table there are over 150,000 clones, around 90% of which are singletons. The sequenced material came from peripheral blood. All receptors come from a man aged 55 to 70 with COVID-19, enrolled during active disease.

This rearrangement joins TRBV12-3 or TRBV12-4 to TRBJ2-7, with TRBD1 as a possible D gene (6 bases). The CDR3 is 13 residues long. Deletions cut 7 bases from V and 1 base from J, with 11 bases between. The CDR3 region has the DNA TGTGCCAGCAACCCGACAGGATCCTACGAGCAGTACTTC. Protein product: CASNPTGSYEQYF.

The chain uses TRBV7-2 and TRBJ2-3, with 9 bases lining up with TRBD2. CDR1 is SGHTA and CDR2 is FQGNSA in the germline V gene. The CDR3 extends over 15 amino acids. With V trimmed by 1 base and J by 7 bases, 6 bases remained unmatched. CDR3 in DNA: TGTGCCAGCAGCTTAGGTGGGACTAGCAGGCATACGCAGTATTTT. Translation: CASSLGGTSRHTQYF.

This clone was seen only once. The rearrangement joins TRBV27 to TRBJ2-1; TRBD1 matches 7 bases. CDR3 length equals 15 residues. After removal of 4 bases from V and 3 bases from J, the junction contained 6 bases not matched to a gene. Per germline, CDR1 MNHEY and CDR2 SMNVEV (reference sequence). As DNA, the CDR3 is TGTGCCAGCAGTTCCCGGACAGGTGGCTACAATGAGCAGTTCTTC. Encoded protein: CASSSRTGGYNEQFF.

The rearrangement uses TRBV5-1 and TRBJ2-3; D is uncertain. The CDR3 loop spans 13 amino acids. Between the trimmed V and J ends, which lost 2 bases and 5 bases, there was a span of 9 bases. Germline V gene data show CDR1 as SGHRS and CDR2 as YFSETQ. The DNA for the CDR3 is TGCGCCAGCAGCTTTCTAGATATAGATACGCAGTATTTT. This sequence encodes CASSFLDIDTQYF.

The rearrangement joins TRBV4-1 to TRBJ2-1; 13 bases fit TRBD2. The CDR3 contains 18 residues. V lost 7 bases and J lost 8; bases outside the gene matches: 17. From germline, CDR1 is MGHRA and CDR2 YSYEKL. The CDR3 sequence is CASTRVVRTSGRGHEQFF. CDR3 coding DNA: TGCGCCAGCACCCGGGTGGTCAGGACTAGCGGGAGAGGCCATGAGCAGTTCTTC.

This clone showed up just once. CDR3 sequence reads: CASGPTENTGELFF. The CDR3 DNA reads TGTGCCAGTGGACCGACAGAAAACACCGGGGAGCTGTTTTTT. The rearrangement uses TRBV19 and TRBJ2-2; tentative D call: TRBD1 (5 bases). The germline CDR1 and CDR2 sequences are LNHDA and SQIVND (reference sequence). The CDR3 sequence is 14 residues long. Trimming removed 8 bases at V and 2 bases at J, with 12 bases between.

CDR3 sequence reads: CASSPPVGDWVKNIQYF. CDR3 in DNA: TGTGCCAGCTCACCACCCGTAGGGGATTGGGTCAAAAACATTCAGTACTTC. The gene calls are TRBV18 and TRBJ2-4, with D possibly being TRBD1 (5 bases). The germline CDR1 and CDR2 sequences are KGHSH and LQKENI. The CDR3 is made up of 17 amino acids. Trimming cost V 0 bases and J 3 bases, with 15 bases left between them.

This chain uses TRBV4-2 with TRBJ2-7; D is uncertain. The germline V gene encodes CDR1 LGHNA and CDR2 YNFKEQ. V was trimmed by 4 bases and J by 4 bases, leaving 14 bases between them. The CDR3 covers 14 residues. DNA for the CDR3: TGTGCCAGCAGCCCGAGAAGCGACGGGTACGAGCAGTACTTC. Translating gives CASSPRSDGYEQYF.

The chain has TRBV29-1 and TRBJ1-2; D is uncertain. The CDR3 consists of 15 residues. Trimming cost V 1 base and J 0 bases, with 12 bases left between them. Germline V gene sequence: CDR1 SQVTM, CDR2 ANQGSEA. The CDR3 region is CSVEARHNPNYGYTF. The CDR3 DNA follows: TGCAGCGTTGAAGCGAGACACAACCCTAACTATGGCTACACCTTC.

The CDR3 DNA reads TGCAGCGTGGGTCCGGACAGGGATAATGAGCAGTTCTTC. This gives the protein CSVGPDRDNEQFF. The chain has TRBV29-1 and TRBJ2-1, with 8 bases fitting TRBD1. The V gene's germline CDR1 is SQVTM and CDR2 ANQGSEA. V lost 6 bases and J lost 7; bases outside the gene matches: 8. CDR3 length: 13 amino acids.

This CDR3 is CASSPADWDYGYTF. Here the CDR3 DNA reads TGTGCCAGTAGTCCAGCAGACTGGGACTATGGCTACACCTTC. The V and J genes are TRBV19 and TRBJ1-2; no reliable D call. Trimming took off 5 bases at V and 3 bases at J, with 13 bases between the two ends. CDR1 and CDR2 (germline): LNHDA, SQIVND (reference sequence). The CDR3 sequence is 14 residues long.

The chain uses TRBV6-5 and TRBJ1-2, with 10 positions matching TRBD1. This CDR3 has 15 residues. Germline loops: CDR1 MNHEY, CDR2 SVGAGI. V shed 2 bases and J 5 bases; nucleotides not matched to a gene: 5. In DNA form, the CDR3 reads TGTGCCAGCAGTTACACGACAGGGGGCTGGTATGGCTACACCTTC. Amino acid sequence: CASSYTTGGWYGYTF.

The V call is TRBV14, the J call TRBJ1-6; possibly TRBD1 for D (5 bases). The CDR3 consists of 16 residues. Germline values: CDR1 SGHDN, CDR2 FVKESK. With 4 bases removed from V and 1 base from J, the gap between germline ends came to 11 bases. This CDR3 is CASSRSGGSYNSPLHF. The DNA for the CDR3 is TGTGCCAGCAGCCGATCCGGGGGTTCCTATAATTCACCCCTCCACTTT.

This clone showed up just a few times. The chain carries TRBV19 and TRBJ2-1; D is perhaps TRBD2 (5 bases). Germline loops: CDR1 LNHDA, CDR2 SQIVND (reference sequence). With 3 bases removed from V and 8 bases from J, the gap between germline ends came to 11 bases. The CDR3 is made up of 13 amino acids. The CDR3: CASSISGGDEQFF. CDR3 in DNA: TGTGCCAGTAGTATCTCCGGAGGCGATGAGCAGTTCTTC.

The rearrangement links TRBV5-5 to TRBJ1-1; 8 nucleotides align to TRBD1. Germline assignment: CDR1 SGHKS and CDR2 YYEKEE (reference sequence). The CDR3 has 15 amino acids. After removal of 0 bases from V and 4 bases from J, the junction contained 5 bases not matched to a gene. CDR3 amino acids: CASSLAVRGLTEAFF. CDR3 DNA sequence: TGTGCCAGCAGCTTGGCCGTCAGGGGGCTCACTGAAGCTTTCTTT.

The rearrangement joins TRBV30 to TRBJ1-1; D might be TRBD1 (6 bases). Trimming removed 1 base at V and 4 bases at J, with 16 bases between. The CDR3 consists of 15 residues. CDR1 GTSNPN and CDR2 SVGIG come from the germline V gene (reference sequence). The CDR3 sequence is CAWSGQDSLTTEAFF. Here the CDR3 DNA reads TGTGCCTGGAGTGGTCAGGACAGCCTTACCACTGAAGCTTTCTTT.

This chain links TRBV6-5 with TRBJ1-1, with 8 positions matching TRBD1. CDR3 length equals 14 residues. V shed 0 bases and J 7 bases; nucleotides not matched to a gene: 4. Germline V gene lookup returns CDR1 MNHEY and CDR2 SVGAGI. The CDR3 spells CASSYSRTGIEAFF. The CDR3 coding sequence is TGTGCCAGCAGTTACTCGCGGACAGGGATTGAAGCTTTCTTT.

The chain uses TRBV13 and TRBJ2-1; TRBD2 aligns across 8 bases. The CDR3 loop spans 16 amino acids. Trimming removed 2 bases from V and 9 bases from J; junction bases left unmatched: 12. CDR1 is PRHDT, CDR2 FYEKMQ, per germline (reference sequence). The chain's CDR3 is CASSLRGAGGSGEQFF. CDR3 in DNA: TGTGCCAGCAGCTTACGGGGGGCGGGAGGTAGTGGTGAGCAGTTCTTC.

This chain links TRBV12-3 or TRBV12-4 with TRBJ1-4; a weak D match, TRBD1 (6 bases). Trimming stripped 5 bases from V and 11 bases from J, with 9 bases between. The CDR3 sequence is 11 residues long. The CDR3 protein is CASSDRTKLFF. The CDR3, as DNA: TGTGCCAGCAGTGACAGGACCAAACTGTTTTTT.

The rearrangement links TRBV28 to TRBJ1-3, with D uncertain. Germline-derived CDR1 and CDR2 are MDHEN and SYDVKM. The CDR3 extends over 12 amino acids. The V and J ends lost 2 bases and 4 bases respectively, with 3 bases between them. This chain's CDR3 is CASSLVGNTIYF. DNA for the CDR3: TGTGCCAGCAGTTTAGTAGGAAACACCATATATTTT.